The sequence of this TCR beta chain was determined in a study of cytomegalovirus exposure and HLA in healthy donors. Study background: HLA-typed donors were the source of approximately 88 million unique TCRs held in an early data release.

Comment on this clone: The antigen is not known.

Germline V gene data show CDR1 as MRHNA and CDR2 as SNTAGT. J was trimmed by 2 bases and V by 3 bases; bases with no gene match: 4. This CDR3 is 16 amino acids long. The study, taken as a whole, reports: A further, later analysis showed that HLA-associated TCR beta chains (compared with equally common others) were more clonally expanded. High sensitivity and specificity were reportedly achieved when the classifier diagnosed cytomegalovirus status.

Both 60 Vbeta primers and 13 Jbeta primers went into the PCR. Only in-frame clones appear in the TCRdb table, and some are missing; sequencing was by immunoSEQ multiplex PCR. The profile shows about 220,000 clones, roughly 88% of them singletons. The TCR originated in a boy aged 2-15 years in good health and CMV-seronegative. Source material: PBMCs. The V and J genes are TRBV6-4 and TRBJ2-2, with 9 bases that match TRBD2. The CDR3 region has the DNA TGTGCCAGCAGTGAGGGACTAGCAGATAACACCGGGGAGCTGTTTTTT. It encodes CASSEGLADNTGELFF.